These 31 T cell receptor beta chains came from one sample sequenced in a study of T cell changes during pregnancy in multiple sclerosis. Clones were read by immunoSEQ multiplex PCR, and TCRdb kept only the in-frame ones, dropping some. The table shows more than 95,000 clones, with approximately 94% occurring only once. Sequenced material: peripheral blood, taken after pregnancy. The receptors derive from a female donor with multiple sclerosis, enrolled in a pregnancy study.

This clone was counted a single time. The chain carries TRBV28 and TRBJ1-2; D unresolved. CDR3 length: 14 residues. Trimming removed 1 base from V and 2 bases from J, with 8 bases in between. CDR1 and CDR2 (germline): MDHEN, SYDVKM. The CDR3 region is CASSLSGGNYGYTF. CDR3 bases: TGTGCCAGCAGTTTATCGGGTGGGAACTATGGCTACACCTTC.

This clone was recorded only once. The V call is TRBV29-1, the J call TRBJ2-1, with 14 bases identical to TRBD2. The length of the CDR3 is 16 residues. With 3 bases clipped from V and 8 bases from J, the junction kept 9 bases outside the gene matches. Germline CDR1 SQVTM, CDR2 ANQGSEA. The CDR3 protein is CSVEGATSGRAHEQFF. DNA of the CDR3: TGCAGCGTTGAGGGGGCGACTAGCGGGAGGGCCCATGAGCAGTTCTTC.

The chain has TRBV13 and TRBJ1-3, with 7 bases aligning to TRBD1. V was clipped by 1 base and J by 7 bases; unmatched bases: 1. The CDR3 is 13 amino acids. CDR1 and CDR2 from the germline V gene are PRHDT and FYEKMQ (reference sequence). CDR3 sequence reads: CASSLDRGNTIYF. As DNA, the CDR3 is TGTGCCAGCAGCTTAGACAGGGGCAACACCATATATTTT.

This clone turned up a few times. The chain joins TRBV6-4 to TRBJ2-1, with 12 nucleotides matching TRBD2. V gave up 9 bases and J gave up 8 bases; unmatched junction bases: 14. Germline values: CDR1 MRHNA, CDR2 SNTAGT. The length of the CDR3 is 16 residues. CDR3 loop: CARGTSGLNPYYEQFF. The CDR3 DNA reads as TGTGCCAGGGGGACTAGCGGGTTAAATCCTTACTATGAGCAGTTCTTC.

The chain has TRBV5-1 and TRBJ2-5; D unresolved. This CDR3 spans 13 amino acids. From germline, CDR1 is SGHRS and CDR2 YFSETQ. The V and J ends lost 3 bases and 5 bases respectively, with 11 bases between them. The CDR3 loop is CASSSWVRETQYF. CDR3 DNA sequence: TGCGCCAGCAGCTCCTGGGTGCGGGAGACCCAGTACTTC.

The CDR3 nucleotides are TGTGCGACGCAAGCGGCTATGGGGAATGAGCAGTTCTTC. Translation gives CATQAAMGNEQFF. This sequence joins TRBV10-3 and TRBJ2-1; weak D call: TRBD2 (5 bases). The CDR3 length is 13 residues. Germline values: CDR1 ENHRY, CDR2 SYGVKD.

This chain connects TRBV6-5 to TRBJ1-1; D is uncertain. CDR3 length: 13 residues. The ends were cut back, 2 bases at V and 1 base at J, with 5 bases in the middle. Per the germline V gene, CDR1 is MNHEY and CDR2 is SVGAGI. The CDR3 region is CASSYLGNTEAFF. The CDR3 bases are TGTGCCAGCAGTTACCTCGGGAACACTGAAGCTTTCTTT.

The chain recombines TRBV6-1 with TRBJ1-2; D gene unclear. Germline V gene lookup returns CDR1 MNHNS and CDR2 SASEGT. The V and J ends lost 1 base and 5 bases respectively, with 11 bases between them. The CDR3 is made up of 14 amino acids. The CDR3 spells CASSEEGSGYGYTF. The CDR3 DNA is TGTGCCAGCAGTGAAGAAGGATCGGGATATGGCTACACCTTC.

The rearrangement uses TRBV30 and TRBJ2-7; unclear D gene. This CDR3 has 11 residues. CDR1 GTSNPN and CDR2 SVGIG come from the germline V gene (reference sequence). Trimming left V 3 bases short and J 6 bases short, with 9 bases between. The CDR3 DNA sequence: TGTGCCTGGAGATCCTACGTCGAGCAGTACTTC. Residues: CAWRSYVEQYF.

The J gene is TRBJ1-1, the V gene TRBV11-2; perhaps TRBD1 as D (5 bases). V lost 3 bases to trimming and J lost 1 base, with 9 bases between them. Germline CDR1 is SGHAT and CDR2 is FQNNGV. The CDR3 is 14 residues long. The CDR3 nucleotides read TGTGCCAGCAGCTTCTTTACAGGGAACACTGAAGCTTTCTTT. Amino acids: CASSFFTGNTEAFF.

The chain recombines TRBV18 with TRBJ2-6; D remains unclear. The CDR3 has 12 residues. Looked up from germline, CDR1 is KGHSH and CDR2 is LQKENI. V gave up 8 bases and J gave up 0 bases, with 2 bases separating them. CDR3 DNA sequence: TGTGCCAGCCTCTCTGGGGCCAACGTCCTGACTTTC. Translated, it gives CASLSGANVLTF.

The chain recombines TRBV11-2 with TRBJ2-5; 8 bases fit TRBD2. The CDR3 contains 15 residues. Trimming at V came to 2 bases and at J to 5 bases, leaving 7 bases not matched to a gene. Germline CDR1 is SGHAT and CDR2 is FQNNGV. CDR3 region: CASSLSAGVQETQYF. The CDR3 DNA follows: TGTGCCAGCAGCTTATCAGCGGGAGTTCAGGAGACCCAGTACTTC.

The CDR3 spells CASSLGQGPTNEKLFF. The DNA for the CDR3 is TGTGCCAGCAGTCTAGGCCAGGGGCCAACTAATGAAAAACTGTTTTTT. V is TRBV27 and J is TRBJ1-4; possible D gene TRBD1, 6 bases. V lost 5 bases, J lost 0 bases, and 13 bases lay in between. The length of the CDR3 is 16 residues. The germline CDR1 and CDR2 sequences are MNHEY and SMNVEV (reference sequence).

This clone was recorded only once. This chain uses TRBV5-6 with TRBJ2-2; 7 bases align to TRBD2. Germline-derived CDR1 and CDR2 are SGHDT and YYEEEE. The ends lost 1 base at V and 4 bases at J; junction bases unmatched: 4. There are 15 residues in the CDR3. CDR3 bases: TGTGCCAGCAGCTTGCTGGGACTAACCACCGGGGAGCTGTTTTTT. Protein sequence: CASSLLGLTTGELFF.

The chain links TRBV4-1 to TRBJ2-7; 7 positions agree with TRBD1. The germline V gene encodes CDR1 MGHRA and CDR2 YSYEKL. V trimming: 2 bases; J trimming: 2 bases; junction bases outside the gene matches: 3. The CDR3 is made up of 14 amino acids. In nucleotides, the CDR3 is TGCGCCAGCAGCCAATCTACAGGGGCCTACGAGCAGTACTTC. This codes for CASSQSTGAYEQYF.

Comments on this clone: Other DNA sequences within the sample encode an identical CDR3. The chain carries TRBV28 and TRBJ2-7; tentatively, D is TRBD2 (6 bases). The CDR3 contains 14 residues. Germline values: CDR1 MDHEN, CDR2 SYDVKM. V was cut by 2 bases and J by 2 bases, with 10 bases left in between. CDR3 bases: TGTGCCAGCAGTTTAGAGGGACTCCCCTACGAGCAGTACTTC. Its translation is CASSLEGLPYEQYF.

A single count supports this clone. V and J are TRBV2 and TRBJ2-1; D possibly corresponds to TRBD2 (6 bases). Germline CDR1 is SNHLY and CDR2 is FYNNEI. The CDR3 covers 13 residues. Trimming removed 7 bases from V and 6 bases from J, with 13 bases in between. This CDR3 reads CASMTSGGNEQFF. In nucleotides, the CDR3 is TGTGCCAGCATGACTAGTGGGGGCAATGAGCAGTTCTTC.

The V and J genes are TRBV19 and TRBJ1-5, with 8 nucleotides matching TRBD1. CDR1 is LNHDA and CDR2 is SQIVND in the germline V gene (reference sequence). V dropped 5 bases and J dropped 4; count of bases not matched to a gene: 13. The CDR3 loop spans 17 amino acids. CDR3 loop: CASSFLRGRGSNQPQHF. CDR3 nucleotide sequence: TGTGCCAGTAGTTTTCTCAGGGGGCGAGGGTCGAATCAGCCCCAGCATTTT.

This sequence joins TRBV6-5 and TRBJ1-6; perhaps TRBD1 as D (5 bases). CDR1 MNHEY and CDR2 SVGAGI come from the germline V gene. V dropped 2 bases and J dropped 9 bases, with 14 bases sitting between them. CDR3 length equals 15 residues. The CDR3 region is CASSYAGGKGSPLHF. The CDR3 nucleotides are TGTGCCAGCAGTTACGCGGGGGGTAAGGGTTCACCCCTCCACTTT.

The chain uses TRBV11-2 and TRBJ2-7; 11 positions match TRBD2. Per germline, CDR1 SGHAT and CDR2 FQNNGV. Unmatched junction bases numbered 14, after V lost 1 base and J lost 3 bases. This CDR3 has 19 residues. The CDR3 here is CASSLVSGTSGSSRYEQYF. As DNA, the CDR3 is TGTGCCAGCAGCTTAGTTTCTGGAACTAGCGGGAGTTCTCGCTACGAGCAGTACTTC.

The chain combines TRBV2 with TRBJ2-7; no clear D gene. This CDR3 comprises 14 residues. The V and J ends lost 2 bases and 6 bases respectively, with 14 bases between them. CDR1 and CDR2 (germline): SNHLY, FYNNEI. The CDR3 sequence: CASSESGFESEQYF. The CDR3 DNA is TGTGCCAGCAGTGAATCAGGATTTGAAAGCGAGCAGTACTTC.

The chain recombines TRBV29-1 with TRBJ1-2; the D gene is possibly TRBD1 (5 bases). The germline V gene has CDR1 SQVTM and CDR2 ANQGSEA. This CDR3 is built from 11 residues. Trimming shortened V by 3 bases and J by 4 bases, and 6 bases separated the two germline ends. The CDR3 bases are TGCAGCGTTGAGGGGCTCTATGGCTACACCTTC. Protein product: CSVEGLYGYTF.

The CDR3 reads CASSEGFGRLNTEAFF. Written as DNA, the CDR3 is TGTGCCAGCAGTGAAGGGTTCGGCAGGCTGAACACTGAAGCTTTCTTT. V is TRBV6-1 and J is TRBJ1-1; D gene unclear. CDR1 is MNHNS and CDR2 is SASEGT in the germline V gene. The CDR3 loop spans 16 amino acids. Trimming removed 1 base from V and 0 bases from J, with 12 bases in between.

V gene TRBV27 combines with J gene TRBJ1-2; D uncertain. With 8 bases removed from V and 5 bases from J, the gap between germline ends came to 15 bases. Germline V lookup: CDR1 MNHEY, CDR2 SMNVEV (reference sequence). The CDR3 covers 13 residues. DNA for the CDR3: TGTGCCAGCTCTTTTCTTCAGTCTTATGGCTACACCTTC. This encodes CASSFLQSYGYTF.

The chain carries TRBV19 and TRBJ2-7, with D possibly being TRBD2 (5 bases). CDR1 LNHDA and CDR2 SQIVND come from the germline V gene (reference sequence). This CDR3 spans 15 amino acids. Trimming took 1 base from V and 6 from J, leaving 16 bases between them. This CDR3 is CASSIASGSYGEQYF. The CDR3 bases are TGTGCCAGTAGTATAGCGAGCGGTTCCTACGGCGAGCAGTACTTC.

This chain uses TRBV28 with TRBJ1-1, with D possibly matching TRBD1 (5 bases). Germline lookup yields CDR1 MDHEN and CDR2 SYDVKM. The CDR3 has 16 amino acids. V was shortened by 7 bases and J by 5 bases, with 23 bases between the two germline ends. The CDR3 bases are TGTGCCAGCACCCCCGGAGGGGTTTCGAGTTTAACTGAAGCTTTCTTT. It encodes CASTPGGVSSLTEAFF.

The V gene is TRBV13, the J gene TRBJ2-7; no definite D call. Trimming took 0 bases from V and 5 from J, leaving 11 bases between them. Germline V lookup: CDR1 PRHDT, CDR2 FYEKMQ (reference sequence). This CDR3 spans 14 amino acids. The chain's CDR3 is CASSLGRRDDEQYF. The CDR3 region has the DNA TGTGCCAGCAGCTTAGGCCGGAGAGACGACGAGCAGTACTTC. Full variable domain (remainder filled in from reference TRBV13 and TRBJ2-7): AAGVIQSPRHLIKEKRETATLKCYPIPRHDTVYWYQQGPGQDPQFLISFYEKMQSDKGSIPDRFSAQQFSDYHSELNMSSLELGDSALYFCASSLGRRDDEQYFGPGTRLTVT.

The rearrangement links TRBV4-2 to TRBJ2-1; TRBD2 matches 7 bases. Germline V gives CDR1 LGHNA, CDR2 YNFKEQ. The CDR3 loop spans 17 amino acids. The J segment lost 2 bases and the V segment lost 1 base, leaving 8 bases of the junction unmatched. The DNA of the CDR3 is TGTGCCAGCAGCCAAGTCCTTAGCCTAGCGGCCTACAATGAGCAGTTCTTC. Its protein product is CASSQVLSLAAYNEQFF.

The V call is TRBV9, the J call TRBJ1-2; D not certain. V lost 2 bases and J 3 bases, leaving 8 bases between the germline ends. The V gene's germline CDR1 is SGDLS and CDR2 YYNGEE. This CDR3 is 13 amino acids long. This chain's CDR3 is CASSVGSHYGYTF. The CDR3 DNA is TGTGCCAGCAGCGTTGGGAGCCACTATGGCTACACCTTC.

The chain combines TRBV7-9 with TRBJ1-1; 10 nucleotides match TRBD1. The CDR3 extends over 17 amino acids. CDR1 and CDR2 from the germline V gene are SEHNR and FQNEAQ (reference sequence). Trimming cost V 5 bases and J 0 bases; bases outside gene matches: 9. The CDR3 nucleotides read TGTGCCAGCAGCCCGAAAGACAGGGGGCACATGAACACTGAAGCTTTCTTT. Protein product: CASSPKDRGHMNTEAFF. The whole variable domain, filled in from reference TRBV7-9 and TRBJ1-1, reads DTGVSQNPRHKITKRGQNVTFRCDPISEHNRLYWYRQTLGQGPEFLTYFQNEAQLEKSRLLSDRFSAERPKGSFSTLEIQRTEQGDSAMYLCASSPKDRGHMNTEAFFGQGTRLTVV.

The chain employs TRBV23-1 and TRBJ2-6, with 7 bases identical to TRBD1. TRBV23-1 counts as an open reading frame of uncertain function. Germline trimming cut 2 bases from V and 0 bases from J; bases unmatched to any gene: 7. This CDR3 is 18 amino acids long. For the CDR3, the DNA is TGCGCCAGCAGTCAACCGCCGGGACAGATCTCTGGGGCCAACGTCCTGACTTTC. Residues: CASSQPPGQISGANVLTF.